These 12 T cell receptor beta chains were all obtained from the same sample, sequenced in a study of radiotherapy plus CTLA-4 blockade in lung cancer. Using immunoSEQ multiplex PCR, the repertoire was profiled, and TCRdb retains in-frame clones only, with some absent. The table records 80,000 or so clones, about 78% of them present only once. Sequenced here: peripheral blood, sampled from a patient treated with radiotherapy plus ipilimumab. All receptors derive from a human donor with non-small cell lung cancer who had a partial response to radiotherapy plus ipilimumab. Some clones in this sample may be carry-over from other donors' samples.

The chain combines TRBV23-1 with TRBJ2-1; 9 nucleotides agree with TRBD1. TRBV23-1 is flagged as an ORF with uncertain function. With V trimmed by 0 bases and J by 2 bases, 17 bases remained unmatched. This CDR3 has 21 residues. The CDR3 region has the DNA TGCGCCAGCAGTCAATCGGGGGGACAGGGCTGGGTTTTGGAGACCTACAATGAGCAGTTCTTC. It is translated as CASSQSGGQGWVLETYNEQFF.

The chain is built from TRBV11-2 and TRBJ2-7; D not certain. CDR3 length equals 15 residues. The V end lost 5 bases, the J end lost 5 bases, and 19 bases lay between the germline ends. Germline lookup yields CDR1 SGHAT and CDR2 FQNNGV. The CDR3: CASSPERVNRDEQYF. In DNA, the CDR3 is TGTGCCAGCAGCCCCGAGCGAGTCAATCGTGACGAGCAGTACTTC.

This chain connects TRBV9 to TRBJ2-1; the D is unclear. This CDR3 region has 16 residues. The germline V and J ends were trimmed by 2 bases and 7 bases, with 19 bases remaining between them. From germline, CDR1 is SGDLS and CDR2 YYNGEE. DNA of the CDR3: TGTGCCAGCAGCGTTGTGTCTAATGGGCAGAAGAATGAGCAGTTCTTC. Protein: CASSVVSNGQKNEQFF.

The V gene is TRBV5-1, the J gene TRBJ2-5, with a possible D match to TRBD1 (5 bases). The germline V gene has CDR1 SGHRS and CDR2 YFSETQ. The CDR3 totals 14 residues. Trimming shortened V by 2 bases and J by 5 bases, and 13 bases separated the two germline ends. This CDR3 reads CASSFPGSRETQYF. In DNA form, the CDR3 reads TGCGCCAGCAGCTTTCCAGGGTCCCGGGAGACCCAGTACTTC.

The chain links TRBV28 to TRBJ1-2; possibly TRBD1 for D (6 bases). Germline V gives CDR1 MDHEN, CDR2 SYDVKM. Trimming removed 6 bases from V and 2 bases from J, with 16 bases in between. This CDR3 has 15 amino acids. CDR3 in amino acids: CASRGGKRGNYGYTF. DNA of the CDR3: TGTGCCAGCAGGGGGGGGAAGAGGGGGAACTATGGCTACACCTTC.

The chain uses TRBV19 and TRBJ2-5; 7 nucleotides match TRBD2. Looked up from germline, CDR1 is LNHDA and CDR2 is SQIVND (reference sequence). J gave up 5 bases and V 4 bases, and 13 bases lay outside the gene matches. This CDR3 spans 16 amino acids. In DNA form, the CDR3 reads TGTGCCAGTAGTAGGGATAGCGGGCCACCCGGGGAGACCCAGTACTTC. It encodes CASSRDSGPPGETQYF.

The rearrangement joins TRBV19 to TRBJ2-1, with TRBD1 matching 10 bases. The junction had 8 bases not matched to a gene; V was cut back by 5 bases and J by 7 bases. Germline CDR1 and CDR2: LNHDA and SQIVND (reference sequence). CDR3 length: 15 amino acids. The CDR3 sequence is CASSGDRGLLNEQFF. In DNA, the CDR3 is TGTGCCAGTAGTGGGGACAGGGGATTATTAAATGAGCAGTTCTTC.

The V gene is TRBV6-1, the J gene TRBJ2-5, with a possible D match to TRBD1 (6 bases). The CDR3 totals 13 residues. The germline gives CDR1 MNHNS, CDR2 SASEGT. The V and J ends lost 5 bases and 5 bases respectively, with 12 bases between them. CDR3: CASSRDRWETQYF. CDR3 nucleotides: TGTGCCAGCAGTAGAGACAGGTGGGAGACCCAGTACTTC.

The rearrangement uses TRBV5-1 and TRBJ2-2; 8 bases are a match to TRBD1. The germline V gene encodes CDR1 SGHRS and CDR2 YFSETQ. Losses at the gene ends were 0 bases for V and 5 bases for J; bases not matched to a gene: 9. The CDR3 covers 17 residues. CDR3 residues: CASSLARGPLTTGELFF. CDR3 nucleotide sequence: TGCGCCAGCAGCTTGGCCAGGGGGCCTCTGACAACCGGGGAGCTGTTTTTT.

The J gene is TRBJ1-3, the V gene TRBV5-1; D perhaps matches TRBD1 (5 bases). Germline-derived CDR1 and CDR2 are SGHRS and YFSETQ. V was shortened by 2 bases and J by 3 bases, with 18 bases between the two germline ends. This CDR3 is 17 amino acids long. In nucleotides, the CDR3 is TGCGCCAGCAGCTTCGGGCTTCAGGGATACAGTGGAAACACCATATATTTT. Its protein is CASSFGLQGYSGNTIYF. The full variable domain, with the rest looked up from reference TRBV5-1 and TRBJ1-3, is KAGVTQTPRYLIKTRGQQVTLSCSPISGHRSVSWYQQTPGQGLQFLFEYFSETQRNKGNFPGRFSGRQFSNSRSEMNVSTLELGDSALYLCASSFGLQGYSGNTIYFGEGSWLTVV.

V gene TRBV6-1 combines with J gene TRBJ2-7; TRBD2 matches at 9 bases. After removal of 6 bases from V and 3 bases from J, the junction contained 3 bases not matched to a gene. The CDR3 length is 13 residues. The germline gives CDR1 MNHNS, CDR2 SASEGT. CDR3 nucleotides: TGTGCCAGCAGCGAGCGGGAGGTCTACGAGCAGTACTTC. As protein: CASSEREVYEQYF.

In its sample, this clone was seen once. V gene TRBV28 combines with J gene TRBJ2-1; D possibly corresponds to TRBD2 (6 bases). The length of the CDR3 is 11 residues. V lost 9 bases to trimming and J lost 10 bases, with 13 bases between them. Germline V gives CDR1 MDHEN, CDR2 SYDVKM. The CDR3 DNA sequence: TGTGCCAGTCGCGCGGGGTACGAGCAGTTCTTC. It is translated as CASRAGYEQFF.